A single sample gave rise to the 28 T cell receptor beta chains below, sequenced in a study of blood T cell repertoires in COVID-19. Sequencing was performed with immunoSEQ multiplex PCR; in TCRdb, only in-frame clones are kept and a portion is missing. The sample has approximately 100,000 clones, 76% seen once. The material sequenced was peripheral blood. Receptor source: a man older than 75 with COVID-19, enrolled during active disease.

The rearrangement joins TRBV12-5 to TRBJ2-1; D ambiguous. The length of the CDR3 is 15 residues. In germline, CDR1 is LGHNT, CDR2 FRNRAP. The ends were cut back, 7 bases at V and 5 bases at J, with 18 bases in the middle. The CDR3 is CASVPSWQVDNEQFF. The CDR3 coding sequence is TGTGCTAGTGTTCCCTCCTGGCAGGTGGACAATGAGCAGTTCTTC.

This clone has ten or more counts. The rearrangement joins TRBV4-1 to TRBJ2-7, with 11 bases aligning to TRBD1. Germline loops: CDR1 MGHRA, CDR2 YSYEKL. Trimming at V came to 3 bases and at J to 2 bases, leaving 3 bases not matched to a gene. This CDR3 is built from 15 residues. CDR3 amino acids: CASSHGTGGTYEQYF. The CDR3 bases are TGCGCCAGCAGCCACGGGACAGGGGGAACCTACGAGCAGTACTTC.

The chain links TRBV5-1 to TRBJ1-1, with D maybe TRBD1 (5 bases). The germline V gene has CDR1 SGHRS and CDR2 YFSETQ. The ends were cut back, 4 bases at V and 3 bases at J, with 13 bases in the middle. This CDR3 is built from 14 residues. The CDR3 nucleotides are TGCGCCAGCAGCGGGATGGGGGGAGACACTGAAGCTTTCTTT. This translates into CASSGMGGDTEAFF.

The V call is TRBV14, the J call TRBJ1-2; D perhaps matches TRBD1 (5 bases). V was shortened by 4 bases and J by 3 bases, with 9 bases between the two germline ends. There are 13 residues in the CDR3. Germline V gene lookup returns CDR1 SGHDN and CDR2 FVKESK. CDR3 sequence: CASSLDSYYGYTF. CDR3 bases: TGTGCCAGCAGCCTCGACAGCTACTATGGCTACACCTTC.

The genes are TRBV11-1 and TRBJ2-1; TRBD2 might be the D (5 bases). Germline values: CDR1 SGHAT, CDR2 FQDESV (reference sequence). Trimming removed 2 bases from V and 11 bases from J, with 10 bases in between. This CDR3 contains 12 residues. CDR3 DNA sequence: TGTGCCAGCAGCTTAAACAGCGGAAAGCAGTTCTTC. Translation: CASSLNSGKQFF.

The rearrangement joins TRBV6-5 to TRBJ1-6, with 7 nucleotides matching TRBD1. The germline CDR1 and CDR2 sequences are MNHEY and SVGAGI. The CDR3 extends over 13 amino acids. V shed 6 bases, J shed 10 bases, and the junction held 6 bases outside the gene matches. The CDR3 DNA is TGTGCCAGCAGCCGACAGGGAGACTCACCCCTCCACTTT. The encoded protein is CASSRQGDSPLHF.

The rearrangement joins TRBV6-6 to TRBJ1-2; TRBD1 agrees at 7 bases. The CDR3 length is 15 residues. V lost 5 bases to trimming and J lost 4 bases; unmatched junction nucleotides: 10. Germline V gene sequence: CDR1 MNHNY, CDR2 SVGAGI (reference sequence). The CDR3 nucleotides are TGTGCCAGCAGTGCGCCCGGGACAGTGGGCTATGGCTACACCTTC. It codes for CASSAPGTVGYGYTF.

This clone has more than one count but fewer than ten. The rearrangement links TRBV27 to TRBJ1-1, with 7 bases matching TRBD1. Germline loops: CDR1 MNHEY, CDR2 SMNVEV (reference sequence). The CDR3 consists of 15 residues. V lost 4 bases, J lost 4 bases, and 9 bases stayed unmatched. The DNA for the CDR3 is TGTGCCAGCAGTTCCTGGACAGGTGTGGGCACTGAAGCTTTCTTT. Translating gives CASSSWTGVGTEAFF.

This clone was seen only a few times. This chain uses TRBV5-1 with TRBJ2-7; 8 bases are shared with TRBD2. The CDR3 runs to 16 residues. Germline CDR1 is SGHRS and CDR2 is YFSETQ. The junction had 9 bases not matched to a gene; V was cut back by 0 bases and J by 4 bases. The CDR3 nucleotides are TGCGCCAGCAGCTTGGTTTCGCGGGAGGAGGGGTACGAGCAGTACTTC. Residues: CASSLVSREEGYEQYF.

The chain carries TRBV19 and TRBJ2-4; 7 nucleotides match TRBD1. V dropped 0 bases and J dropped 4; count of bases not matched to a gene: 9. Germline V gene sequence: CDR1 LNHDA, CDR2 SQIVND (reference sequence). CDR3 length equals 17 residues. The CDR3 sequence is CASSIDLLRTGKNIQYF. CDR3 bases: TGTGCCAGTAGTATAGATCTTTTACGGACAGGTAAAAACATTCAGTACTTC.

The V gene is TRBV28, the J gene TRBJ1-1; D unclear. CDR1 MDHEN and CDR2 SYDVKM come from the germline V gene. Trimming cost V 3 bases and J 1 base, with 30 bases left between them. This CDR3 region has 21 residues. The CDR3 reads CASSLRTYLRAAITRNTEAFF. Written as DNA, the CDR3 is TGTGCCAGCAGTTTGAGGACTTACCTGCGGGCGGCCATCACCCGGAACACTGAAGCTTTCTTT.

This clone was detected many times. The CDR3 loop is CASNPTGEGYEQYF. The CDR3 DNA is TGTGCCAGCAACCCGACAGGGGAAGGTTACGAGCAGTACTTC. The chain joins TRBV27 to TRBJ2-7; 8 bases are a match to TRBD1. The CDR3 loop spans 14 amino acids. The V gene's germline CDR1 is MNHEY and CDR2 SMNVEV (reference sequence). J lost 4 bases, V lost 7 bases, and 9 bases had no gene match.

The V gene is TRBV3-1 (or the pseudogene TRBV3-2), the J gene TRBJ2-1, with 11 bases matching TRBD2. Germline V gene sequence: CDR1 LGHDT, CDR2 YNNKEL (reference sequence). Trimming removed 3 bases from V and 4 bases from J; junction bases left unmatched: 5. The CDR3 contains 16 residues. CDR3 loop: CASSQGTSGSYNEQFF. CDR3 sequence (DNA): TGTGCCAGCAGCCAGGGGACTAGCGGTTCTTACAATGAGCAGTTCTTC.

CDR3 DNA: TGTGCCAGTACCTGGACAGGGGCTACTGGCTACACCTTC. It encodes CASTWTGATGYTF. The chain has TRBV6-5 and TRBJ1-2, with 9 bases aligning to TRBD1. Germline V gives CDR1 MNHEY, CDR2 SVGAGI. The V segment lost 9 bases and the J segment 7 bases; nucleotides outside the gene matches: 9. There are 13 residues in the CDR3.

This clone was seen more than once but under ten times. The chain carries TRBV5-1 and TRBJ1-3; TRBD1 might be the D (5 bases). V gave up 5 bases and J gave up 4 bases, with 16 bases separating them. The CDR3 extends over 15 amino acids. CDR1 is SGHRS, CDR2 YFSETQ, per germline. Here the CDR3 reads CASRPGGLGGNTIYF. For the CDR3, the DNA is TGCGCCAGCAGGCCCGGGGGGTTAGGAGGAAACACCATATATTTT.

This clone was observed a handful of times. The rearrangement uses TRBV6-6 and TRBJ2-5; D possibly corresponds to TRBD2 (5 bases). The V and J ends lost 0 bases and 4 bases respectively, with 9 bases between them. From germline, CDR1 is MNHNY and CDR2 SVGAGI (reference sequence). The CDR3 is made up of 14 amino acids. The CDR3 loop is CASSYSGVSETQYF. CDR3 DNA sequence: TGTGCCAGCAGTTACTCCGGGGTTTCAGAGACCCAGTACTTC.

This rearrangement joins TRBV28 to TRBJ2-1, with D uncertain. Trimming pared 6 bases from V and 10 bases from J, leaving 19 bases between. CDR1 is MDHEN, CDR2 SYDVKM, per germline. The CDR3 has 14 amino acids. The CDR3 nucleotides read TGTGCCAGCAGACCCCGGGTCTTTTTTATAGAGCAGTTCTTC. This gives the protein CASRPRVFFIEQFF.

CDR3 amino acids: CSARLETQYF. CDR3 DNA sequence: TGCAGTGCTAGGCTGGAGACGCAGTATTTT. The J gene is TRBJ2-3, the V gene TRBV20-1, with no clear D. This CDR3 has 10 residues. With 3 bases removed from V and 9 bases from J, the gap between germline ends came to 7 bases. The germline CDR1 and CDR2 sequences are DFQATT and SNEGSKA (reference sequence).

This chain uses TRBV7-6 with TRBJ2-5; TRBD2 aligns across 7 bases. CDR1 and CDR2 from the germline V gene are SGHVS and FNYEAQ. CDR3 length: 15 residues. Losses at the gene ends were 4 bases for V and 0 bases for J; bases not matched to a gene: 5. Written as DNA, the CDR3 is TGTGCCAGCAGCTATAAAGCGGGATACCAAGAGACCCAGTACTTC. Its translation: CASSYKAGYQETQYF. Combining the CDR3 with reference TRBV7-6 and TRBJ2-5 gives the whole variable domain GAGVSQSPRYKVTKRGQDVALRCDPISGHVSLYWYRQALGQGPEFLTYFNYEAQQDKSGLPNDRFSAERPEGSISTLTIQRTEQRDSAMYRCASSYKAGYQETQYFGPGTRLLVL.

V is TRBV19 and J is TRBJ1-2; 8 nucleotides line up with TRBD1. The length of the CDR3 is 15 residues. V lost 6 bases to trimming and J lost 3 bases; unmatched junction nucleotides: 9. Germline assignment: CDR1 LNHDA and CDR2 SQIVND (reference sequence). The CDR3: CASRAETGADYGYTF. The CDR3 DNA reads TGTGCCAGTAGAGCGGAGACAGGGGCTGACTATGGCTACACCTTC. The full variable domain, completed using reference TRBV19 and TRBJ1-2, is DGGITQSPKYLFRKEGQNVTLSCEQNLNHDAMYWYRQDPGQGLRLIYYSQIVNDFQKGDIAEGYSVSREKKESFPLTVTSAQKNPTAFYLCASRAETGADYGYTFGSGTRLTVV.

The rearrangement links TRBV6-6 to TRBJ1-1, with TRBD1 as a possible D gene (5 bases). CDR3 length equals 13 residues. From germline, CDR1 is MNHNY and CDR2 SVGAGI (reference sequence). Between the trimmed V and J ends, which lost 2 bases and 4 bases, there was a span of 8 bases. In DNA, the CDR3 is TGTGCCAGCAGTTACGGGGGGGGCACTGAAGCTTTCTTT. The encoded protein is CASSYGGGTEAFF.

This clone was observed at least ten times. The chain joins TRBV28 to TRBJ2-1; D is uncertain. Germline V gene data show CDR1 as MDHEN and CDR2 as SYDVKM. V was shortened by 5 bases and J by 3 bases, with 11 bases between the two germline ends. This CDR3 contains 14 residues. The CDR3 DNA reads TGTGCCAGCAGTCCCTATCCGGTCTACAATGAGCAGTTCTTC. Protein sequence: CASSPYPVYNEQFF.

The rearrangement joins TRBV5-8 to TRBJ2-7; 9 bases are shared with TRBD1. With 2 bases clipped from V and 7 bases from J, the junction kept 10 bases outside the gene matches. Germline CDR1 SGHTS, CDR2 YDEGEE. CDR3 size: 15 residues. DNA for the CDR3: TGTGCCAGCAGCTTTTCCGGGACAGGGTTCCGGGAGCAGTACTTC. Encoded protein: CASSFSGTGFREQYF. Supplemented by reference TRBV5-8 and TRBJ2-7, the full variable domain reads EAGVTQSPTHLIKTRGQQATLRCSPISGHTSVYWYQQALGLGLQFLLWYDEGEERNRGNFPPRFSGRQFPNYSSELNVNALELEDSALYLCASSFSGTGFREQYFGPGTRLTVT.

The gene calls are TRBV11-1 and TRBJ2-1; 9 positions match TRBD2. CDR3 length: 16 amino acids. Germline trimming cut 5 bases from V and 2 bases from J; bases unmatched to any gene: 7. CDR1 and CDR2 from the germline V gene are SGHAT and FQDESV (reference sequence). CDR3 DNA: TGTGCCAGCAGCCCCCGGCGGGAGGGGGCCTACAATGAGCAGTTCTTC. It is translated as CASSPRREGAYNEQFF. The entire variable domain, with the rest obtained from reference TRBV11-1 and TRBJ2-1, is as follows: EAEVAQSPRYKITEKSQAVAFWCDPISGHATLYWYRQILGQGPELLVQFQDESVVDDSQLPKDRFSAERLKGVDSTLKIQPAELGDSAMYLCASSPRREGAYNEQFFGPGTRLTVL.

The chain uses TRBV3-1 (or the pseudogene TRBV3-2) and TRBJ1-5; possibly TRBD1 for D (6 bases). Germline CDR1 reads LGHDT; CDR2 reads YNNKEL (reference sequence). CDR3 length: 15 residues. V lost 2 bases and J lost 5, with 13 bases in between. The CDR3 reads CASSQSGPGDQPQHF. The CDR3 DNA sequence: TGTGCCAGCAGCCAAAGTGGTCCAGGGGATCAGCCCCAGCATTTT.

The V and J genes are TRBV2 and TRBJ1-3, with TRBD1 matching over 7 bases. The CDR3 loop spans 14 amino acids. V was pared by 10 bases and J by 0 bases, with 6 bases of the junction left unmatched. Germline assignment: CDR1 SNHLY and CDR2 FYNNEI. CDR3 in amino acids: CATTGTVSGNTIYF. Here the CDR3 DNA reads TGTGCCACGACCGGGACAGTCTCTGGAAACACCATATATTTT.

The V gene is TRBV10-3, the J gene TRBJ1-6; D may be TRBD1 (5 bases). Deletions cut 8 bases from V and 6 bases from J, with 8 bases between. CDR3 size: 12 residues. Germline V gene sequence: CDR1 ENHRY, CDR2 SYGVKD. The CDR3 region has the DNA TGTGCCATCGGGGCAGGTAATTCACCCCTCCACTTT. Translation: CAIGAGNSPLHF.

The chain couples TRBV20-1 to TRBJ1-1, with TRBD1 matching over 7 bases. This CDR3 spans 11 amino acids. CDR1 and CDR2 from the germline V gene are DFQATT and SNEGSKA (reference sequence). With 5 bases clipped from V and 7 bases from J, the junction kept 4 bases outside the gene matches. CDR3 in amino acids: CSAQGGFEAFF. DNA of the CDR3: TGCAGTGCTCAGGGGGGATTTGAAGCTTTCTTT.